Shown below are 19 T cell receptor beta chains from a single sample sequenced in a study of blood T cells in healthy people across ages. A second PCR, run for about 7 to 11 cycles, used a sample-barcoded 5' primer plus a J-beta primer mix. Each CDR3 protein gets one entry after TCRdb re-called the 5' RACE reads with MiXCR. The sample consists of hundreds of thousands of distinct CDR3 sequences, about 52% of them appearing once. Sequencing input: blood. The receptors here all came from a woman aged 55 to 70 in good health.

The table lists this clonotype with a few counts. The rearrangement uses TRBV7-2 and TRBJ2-7; TRBD1 is a possible D gene (5 bases). The DNA end favors TRBJ2-4, so the J call may be wrong. CDR1 and CDR2 from the germline V gene are SGHTA and FQGNSA. This CDR3 contains 17 residues. The CDR3 here is CASSLVGWGFAKNIQYF. The CDR3 DNA reads TGTGCCAGCAGCTTAGTTGGGTGGGGCTTTGCCAAAAACATTCAGTACTTC.

This chain links TRBV7-9 with TRBJ2-7, with 9 bases matching TRBD1. This CDR3 has 17 amino acids. With 0 bases clipped from V and 0 bases from J, the junction kept 6 bases outside the gene matches. Germline V CDR1 and CDR2: SEHNR, FQNEAQ (reference sequence). The CDR3 loop reads CASSLAQGQGVSYEQYF. CDR3 DNA sequence: TGTGCCAGCAGCTTAGCGCAGGGACAGGGCGTCTCCTACGAGCAGTACTTC.

The chain uses TRBV27 and TRBJ2-7; 10 positions agree with TRBD2. This CDR3 has 13 residues. V trimming: 3 bases; J trimming: 6 bases; junction bases outside the gene matches: 2. Germline V gene lookup returns CDR1 MNHEY and CDR2 SMNVEV (reference sequence). CDR3: CASSFLAGAEQYF. Here the CDR3 DNA reads TGTGCCAGCAGTTTCCTAGCGGGAGCCGAGCAGTACTTC.

The chain employs TRBV7-3 and TRBJ2-1, with 10 bases that match TRBD2. After removal of 0 bases from V and 14 bases from J, the junction contained 10 bases not matched to a gene. Germline assignment: CDR1 SGHTA and CDR2 FQGTGA. The CDR3 sequence is 15 residues long. The CDR3 loop reads CASSLTSTSGRGEFF. In nucleotides, the CDR3 is TGTGCCAGCAGCTTAACTTCGACCAGCGGGAGGGGGGAGTTCTTC.

A note on this clonotype: Mismatch with germline at one junction end may stem from a read error. This chain links TRBV27 with TRBJ2-6, with 10 bases that match TRBD1. The CDR3 consists of 22 residues. The germline V gene encodes CDR1 MNHEY and CDR2 SMNVEV (reference sequence). The chain's CDR3 is CASTLRGSTGTGVPSGANVLTF. CDR3 nucleotides: TGTGCCAGCACTTTAAGGGGCTCCACCGGGACAGGGGTCCCCTCTGGGGCCAACGTCCTGACTTTC.

CDR3 in amino acids: CASSEISDNSPLHF. The CDR3 region has the DNA TGTGCCAGCAGTGAGATATCGGATAATTCACCCCTCCACTTT. The rearrangement joins TRBV2 to TRBJ1-6; no definite D call. The CDR3 loop spans 14 amino acids. V dropped 3 bases and J dropped 5 bases, with 8 bases sitting between them. Germline CDR1 SNHLY, CDR2 FYNNEI.

On this clonotype itself: Since a much larger clone is just one base distant, this may be a read error. The CDR3 reads CSVSPHPYQETQYF. As DNA, the CDR3 is TGCAGCGTCTCCCCACACCCGTACCAAGAGACCCAGTACTTC. This chain links TRBV29-1 with TRBJ2-5, with D uncertain. Germline values: CDR1 SQVTM, CDR2 ANQGSEA. V was shortened by 6 bases and J by 0 bases, with 14 bases between the two germline ends. The CDR3 loop spans 14 amino acids.

Worth noting for this clonotype: A much more abundant neighbour one base away suggests this may be a read error. The gene calls are TRBV7-2 and TRBJ1-1; no definite D call. Germline V lookup: CDR1 SGHTA, CDR2 FQGNSA. The CDR3 runs 13 residues. The CDR3 DNA reads as TGTGCCAGCAGCTTATCCCCGAACACTGAACCTTTCTTT. The encoded protein is CASSLSPNTEPFF.

This chain links TRBV7-2 with TRBJ2-3, with TRBD2 as a possible D gene (5 bases). V was trimmed by 4 bases and J by 6 bases, leaving 14 bases between them. The CDR3 length is 14 residues. Per the germline V gene, CDR1 is SGHTA and CDR2 is FQGNSA. CDR3 bases: TGTGCCAGCAGCTCCGGGATTAAAAGGGATACGCAGTATTTT. Protein product: CASSSGIKRDTQYF.

The genes are TRBV9 and TRBJ2-7; possibly TRBD2 for D (5 bases). The germline V gene encodes CDR1 SGDLS and CDR2 YYNGEE. V was trimmed by 1 base and J by 5 bases, leaving 16 bases between them. The CDR3 is 15 residues long. The DNA for the CDR3 is TGTGCCAGCAGCGTAACAAGTGGGAGTTACCACGAGCAGTACTTC. This gives the protein CASSVTSGSYHEQYF.

The chain joins TRBV6-5 to TRBJ2-5; D is possibly TRBD1 (6 bases). Germline-derived CDR1 and CDR2 are MNHEY and SVGAGI. CDR3 length equals 17 residues. Trimming stripped 3 bases from V and 4 bases from J, with 21 bases between. CDR3 nucleotides: TGTGCCAGCAGTTATGAAGAAAGGACAGCCTACGGAGAGACCCAGTACTTC. Encoded protein: CASSYEERTAYGETQYF.

This clonotype was picked up a small number of times. The V gene is TRBV20-1, the J gene TRBJ2-5; the D gene is possibly TRBD2 (5 bases). Germline V lookup: CDR1 DFQATT, CDR2 SNEGSKA (reference sequence). This CDR3 is built from 14 residues. Trimming cost V 2 bases and J 4 bases, with 14 bases left between them. The CDR3 DNA is TGCAGTGCTAGATCGGGAACAGAGAGAGAGACCCAGTACTTC. As protein: CSARSGTERETQYF.

The chain recombines TRBV4-2 with TRBJ2-7; no reliable D call. The length of the CDR3 is 14 residues. V lost 2 bases, J lost 0 bases, and 8 bases lay in between. Germline loops: CDR1 LGHNA, CDR2 YNFKEQ. The CDR3 DNA sequence: TGTGCCAGCAGCCAACCTTCTAGCTCCTACGAGCAGTACTTC. Its translation is CASSQPSSSYEQYF.

The rearrangement joins TRBV6-6 to TRBJ1-1, with TRBD1 as a possible D gene (6 bases). The CDR3 extends over 14 amino acids. V dropped 7 bases and J dropped 4 bases, with 16 bases sitting between them. CDR1 is MNHNY, CDR2 SVGAGI, per germline (reference sequence). This chain's CDR3 is CASTRTGIATEAFF. CDR3 DNA: TGTGCCAGCACTCGAACAGGGATAGCCACTGAAGCTTTCTTT.

The chain links TRBV7-6 to TRBJ1-2; unclear D gene. Germline assignment: CDR1 SGHVS and CDR2 FNYEAQ. The V gene lost 1 base and the J gene lost 0 bases, with 12 bases spanning the gap. CDR3 length: 16 amino acids. CDR3 bases: TGTGCCAGCAGCTTAGGTGTAGGGATGACTAACTATGGCTACACCTTC. It codes for CASSLGVGMTNYGYTF.

This sequence joins TRBV15 and TRBJ2-5; TRBD2 matches 7 bases. The J call is uncertain, as TRBJ2-7 better fits the DNA end. The CDR3 has 15 amino acids. Germline CDR1 is LNHNV and CDR2 is YYDKDF (reference sequence). CDR3: CATSSGVAGAYEQYF. In DNA form, the CDR3 reads TGTGCCACCAGCAGCGGGGTGGCGGGAGCCTACGAGCAGTACTTC.

A word on this clonotype: This may stem from a read error, because a much larger clone lies one nucleotide away. The chain recombines TRBV5-5 with TRBJ2-5, with a tentative D call TRBD2 (6 bases). Germline-derived CDR1 and CDR2 are SGHKS and YYEKEE (reference sequence). The CDR3 sequence is 15 residues long. The CDR3 loop reads CAGSLWAGTQETQYF. The CDR3 DNA reads as TGTGCCGGCAGCTTGTGGGCGGGGACCCAAGAGACCCAGTACTTC.

This chain joins TRBV6-1 and TRBJ2-7, with D hard to call. The germline V gene encodes CDR1 MNHNS and CDR2 SASEGT. V lost 7 bases to trimming and J lost 1 base, with 17 bases between them. The CDR3 runs to 15 residues. The CDR3 DNA reads as TGTGCCAGCATTCGGTATCCGGATTCGTCCTACGAGCAGTACTTC. It is translated as CASIRYPDSSYEQYF.

The V and J genes are TRBV5-1 and TRBJ1-2; TRBD1 is a possible D gene (6 bases). Germline loops: CDR1 SGHRS, CDR2 YFSETQ. The CDR3 is 16 amino acids. V lost 4 bases, J lost 3 bases, and 19 bases lay in between. CDR3 sequence: CASSTGQRASDYGYTF. Written as DNA, the CDR3 is TGCGCCAGCAGCACCGGACAGCGGGCTTCTGACTATGGCTACACCTTC.